These 23 T cell receptor beta chains share one sample of origin, sequenced in a study of patients and donors after allogeneic stem cell transplantation. TCRdb itself ran the RT-PCR reads through MiXCR, one entry per CDR3 protein. The table includes about 960,000 distinct CDR3 sequences, 15% to 20% detected once. Sequenced input: blood, either unsorted or a sorted T cell fraction (not recorded which). These receptors were taken from a human donor who was either an allogeneic HSCT recipient or a stem cell or donor lymphocyte infusion donor (not recorded which). It is not recorded whose cells these are; they may come from a transplant donor.

The chain couples TRBV4-1 to TRBJ1-4, with D uncertain. This CDR3 contains 17 residues. With 0 bases removed from V and 0 bases from J, the gap between germline ends came to 11 bases. Germline V gene sequence: CDR1 MGHRA, CDR2 YSYEKL. This chain's CDR3 is CASSQDVRETTNEKLFF. In DNA form, the CDR3 reads TGCGCCAGCAGCCAAGATGTGCGGGAGACAACTAATGAAAAACTGTTTTTT.

This clonotype was counted between two and nine times. The V call is TRBV11-3, the J call TRBJ2-1; D unresolved. V was shortened by 4 bases and J by 4 bases, with 14 bases between the two germline ends. The CDR3 covers 15 residues. Germline CDR1 SGHNT, CDR2 YENEEA. The CDR3 here is CASSSVRLQYNEQFF. CDR3 DNA: TGTGCCAGCAGCTCGGTGAGACTCCAATACAATGAGCAGTTCTTC.

The V gene is TRBV2, the J gene TRBJ2-7, with D possibly matching TRBD1 (5 bases). The CDR3 has 13 amino acids. Germline V gene sequence: CDR1 SNHLY, CDR2 FYNNEI. V dropped 2 bases and J dropped 6 bases, with 11 bases sitting between them. The CDR3 coding sequence is TGTGCCAGCAGTGAACCCAGGGAAGGCGAGCAGTACTTC. Translating it yields CASSEPREGEQYF.

This clonotype was seen a few times. The chain employs TRBV12-3 or TRBV12-4 and TRBJ2-3, with TRBD1 as a possible D gene (5 bases). V lost 1 base to trimming and J lost 4 bases, with 15 bases between them. CDR3 size: 16 residues. The CDR3: CASSLVQVTGSDTQYF. The CDR3 nucleotides read TGTGCCAGCAGTTTAGTACAGGTAACTGGGTCAGATACGCAGTATTTT.

This rearrangement joins TRBV3-1 to TRBJ1-5, with unresolved D. The CDR3 covers 16 residues. From germline, CDR1 is LGHDT and CDR2 YNNKEL (reference sequence). V shed 0 bases and J shed 5 bases, with 14 bases lying between them. The CDR3 loop is CASSQDILDGDQPQHF. In nucleotides, the CDR3 is TGTGCCAGCAGCCAAGATATCTTGGACGGCGATCAGCCCCAGCATTTT.

The chain couples TRBV10-3 to TRBJ1-6; D not certain. V was shortened by 11 bases and J by 10 bases, with 21 bases between the two germline ends. Looked up from germline, CDR1 is ENHRY and CDR2 is SYGVKD. The CDR3 sequence is 14 residues long. The CDR3 nucleotides are TGTGCCCCAGAATGGGGTGGCAGCTTCTCACCCCTCCACTTT. Translated, it gives CAPEWGGSFSPLHF.

This clonotype was observed a few times. This chain uses TRBV29-1 with TRBJ2-2; D call uncertain. V was shortened by 4 bases and J by 4 bases, with 13 bases between the two germline ends. The germline V gene encodes CDR1 SQVTM and CDR2 ANQGSEA. The CDR3 covers 14 residues. CDR3 coding DNA: TGCAGCGTTGGGGGAATTAAGACCACCGGGGAGCTGTTTTTT. Translated, it gives CSVGGIKTTGELFF.

The chain uses TRBV11-3 and TRBJ2-2; the match to TRBD2 covers 10 bases. This CDR3 region has 16 residues. V dropped 4 bases and J dropped 9; count of bases not matched to a gene: 11. Germline V lookup: CDR1 SGHNT, CDR2 YENEEA. This CDR3 reads CASSSRTSGVVRELFF. DNA of the CDR3: TGTGCCAGCAGCTCCCGGACTAGCGGAGTGGTTAGGGAGCTGTTTTTT.

There are a few counts of this clonotype. V usage is TRBV5-1 and J usage is TRBJ2-1; TRBD2 aligns across 16 bases. The trim removed 4 bases at V and 10 bases at J, leaving 5 bases unmatched. The germline CDR1 and CDR2 sequences are SGHRS and YFSETQ. The CDR3 loop spans 15 amino acids. The CDR3 nucleotides read TGCGCCAGCAGCGCGGGACTAGCGGGGGGGCAGGAGCAGTTCTTC. Its translation is CASSAGLAGGQEQFF. The entire variable domain, with the rest obtained from reference TRBV5-1 and TRBJ2-1, is as follows: KAGVTQTPRYLIKTRGQQVTLSCSPISGHRSVSWYQQTPGQGLQFLFEYFSETQRNKGNFPGRFSGRQFSNSRSEMNVSTLELGDSALYLCASSAGLAGGQEQFFGPGTRLTVL.

In its sample, this clonotype was seen a few times. The V and J genes are TRBV5-1 and TRBJ1-1; D not certain. Germline V CDR1 and CDR2: SGHRS, YFSETQ. The CDR3 has 15 amino acids. Trimming removed 0 bases from V and 1 base from J, with 10 bases in between. CDR3 region: CASSLAWRENTEAFF. The CDR3 region has the DNA TGCGCCAGCAGCTTGGCCTGGAGGGAGAACACTGAAGCTTTCTTT.

The rearrangement links TRBV5-1 to TRBJ2-7; 8 bases are shared with TRBD2. CDR1 and CDR2 (germline): SGHRS, YFSETQ. V was clipped by 5 bases and J by 0 bases; unmatched bases: 4. The CDR3 loop spans 14 amino acids. The CDR3 DNA reads TGCGCCAGCAGGGCGAGCGGGAGCTCCTACGAGCAGTACTTC. It translates to CASRASGSSYEQYF.

The chain carries TRBV19 and TRBJ2-1; D gene ambiguous. Germline V gives CDR1 LNHDA, CDR2 SQIVND (reference sequence). CDR3 length equals 15 residues. Trimming cost V 7 bases and J 4 bases, with 17 bases left between them. The CDR3 bases are TGTGCCAGTAAGGAGTTCACTTGGAGTTACAATGAGCAGTTCTTC. Its translation: CASKEFTWSYNEQFF.

This clonotype has ten or more counts. The chain uses TRBV12-3 or TRBV12-4 and TRBJ2-2; D unclear. The CDR3 is 13 amino acids. Trimming stripped 4 bases from V and 6 bases from J, with 9 bases between. The CDR3 is CASSSPGSGELFF. The CDR3 nucleotides are TGTGCCAGCAGTTCCCCTGGATCCGGGGAGCTGTTTTTT.

V usage is TRBV2 and J usage is TRBJ1-6; 8 bases are a match to TRBD1. The CDR3 is 15 amino acids. Germline values: CDR1 SNHLY, CDR2 FYNNEI. J was trimmed by 6 bases and V by 3 bases; bases with no gene match: 4. This chain's CDR3 is CASSDRTGTNSPLHF. CDR3 DNA: TGTGCCAGCAGTGATAGGACAGGGACTAATTCACCCCTCCACTTT.

Written as DNA, the CDR3 is TGTGCCAGCAGCTTACTCCTCACCGACGGCGAGCAGTACTTC. It yields the protein CASSLLLTDGEQYF. The chain links TRBV7-8 to TRBJ2-7; D is unclear. The CDR3 has 14 amino acids. Trimming stripped 2 bases from V and 6 bases from J, with 14 bases between. Germline CDR1 SGHVS, CDR2 FQNEAQ.

The chain is built from TRBV11-3 and TRBJ2-1, with TRBD2 identical over 8 bases. The V gene end was trimmed by 2 bases and the J gene end by 7 bases; junction bases not matched to a gene: 10. In germline, CDR1 is SGHNT, CDR2 YENEEA. This CDR3 is 16 amino acids long. The CDR3 DNA reads TGTGCCAGCAGCTTATCGAGCGGGAGAGCGGTAAATGAGCAGTTCTTC. Protein product: CASSLSSGRAVNEQFF.

This clonotype was found a few times. The chain carries TRBV27 and TRBJ2-3; 13 nucleotides agree with TRBD2. V trimming: 3 bases; J trimming: 1 base; junction bases outside the gene matches: 10. Germline loops: CDR1 MNHEY, CDR2 SMNVEV (reference sequence). The CDR3 is made up of 19 amino acids. The DNA for the CDR3 is TGTGCCAGCAGTTTCCACGGACTAGCGGGAGAATTTGGCACAGATACGCAGTATTTT. Its protein product is CASSFHGLAGEFGTDTQYF.

This clonotype was recorded a few times. The chain recombines TRBV11-2 with TRBJ1-1, with unresolved D. Germline V CDR1 and CDR2: SGHAT, FQNNGV. The CDR3 loop spans 13 amino acids. Trimming cost V 2 bases and J 6 bases, with 10 bases left between them. CDR3 DNA: TGTGCCAGCAGCTTATCCGGGTGGGCTGAAGCTTTCTTT. Translation: CASSLSGWAEAFF.

This chain connects TRBV12-3 or TRBV12-4 to TRBJ2-5; TRBD2 agrees at 9 bases. The V gene end was trimmed by 7 bases and the J gene end by 3 bases; junction bases not matched to a gene: 15. This CDR3 has 17 amino acids. This chain's CDR3 is CASTGRLGLAGKETQYF. The CDR3 DNA is TGTGCCAGCACCGGCCGGTTGGGGCTAGCGGGAAAAGAGACCCAGTACTTC.

V and J are TRBV20-1 and TRBJ2-7; TRBD2 matches 8 bases. The CDR3 length is 15 residues. Looked up from germline, CDR1 is DFQATT and CDR2 is SNEGSKA (reference sequence). V shed 6 bases and J 3 bases; nucleotides not matched to a gene: 13. CDR3 coding DNA: TGCAGTGCCGACTTTATTTCGGGACTAGACTACGAGCAGTACTTC. Its translation is CSADFISGLDYEQYF.

This clonotype was counted only a few times. The chain joins TRBV6-1 to TRBJ1-1; D gene uncertain. V was pared by 7 bases and J by 0 bases, with 9 bases between. This CDR3 region has 13 residues. Per germline, CDR1 MNHNS and CDR2 SASEGT. CDR3 DNA: TGTGCCAGCAAAGGGCGCATGAACACTGAAGCTTTCTTT. Residues: CASKGRMNTEAFF.

The chain combines TRBV4-2 with TRBJ2-2, with unresolved D. CDR3 length: 13 residues. Trimming pared 1 base from V and 6 bases from J, leaving 6 bases between. In germline, CDR1 is LGHNA, CDR2 YNFKEQ. The CDR3 protein is CASSQGAPGELFF. DNA for the CDR3: TGTGCCAGCAGCCAAGGTGCCCCCGGGGAGCTGTTTTTT.

This clonotype occurred a few times. The chain links TRBV27 to TRBJ2-3, with D uncertain. Looked up from germline, CDR1 is MNHEY and CDR2 is SMNVEV (reference sequence). Trimming shortened V by 1 base and J by 2 bases, and 10 bases separated the two germline ends. The CDR3 totals 15 residues. CDR3 in DNA: TGTGCCAGCAGTTTATATGGCAGAAACACAGATACGCAGTATTTT. Translated: CASSLYGRNTDTQYF.